This entry concerns a single TCR beta chain. The CDR3 sequence is 15 residues long. The germline CDR1 and CDR2 sequences are SGHNT and YYREEE (reference sequence). Trimming took 3 bases from V and 4 from J, leaving 14 bases between them. The sample belongs to a study of PD-L1 blockade in urothelial cancer. Turning to the study itself: Counts from blood samples showed a median of roughly 150,000 T cells.

This table comes from immunoSEQ multiplex PCR, and its TCRdb copy is limited to in-frame clones, with some not included. The repertoire holds about 38,000 clones, around four fifths seen once, with 13% to 15% in the top ten. The time point is: pretreatment peripheral blood. Sequenced material: PBMCs, taken around atezolizumab (anti-PD-L1) treatment. The chain joins TRBV5-4 to TRBJ2-1; D possibly corresponds to TRBD2 (6 bases). The TCR originated in a man older than 75 with urothelial cancer. The CDR3 nucleotides are TGTGCCAGCAGCTCTACAAACCGGGGGTACAATGAGCAGTTCTTC. It codes for CASSSTNRGYNEQFF.